Presented here are 25 T cell receptor beta chains from one specimen sequenced in a study of beta chain features in type 1 diabetes. Study-level results: All four CD4+ subsets of Type 1 diabetes patients contained TCRB CDR3s that were moderately but significantly shorter.

Every bit of the isolated RNA underwent reverse transcription, so sequencing read expressed TCRB transcripts. Method: immunoSEQ multiplex PCR; TCRdb's copy keeps in-frame clones and lacks some. The sample lists about 650,000 clones, under 15% occurring once. These receptors are not linked to any known antigen. Material: naive CD4+ T cells from blood. These receptors were obtained from a man under 40 with type 1 diabetes.

The chain recombines TRBV6-4 with TRBJ1-5; possible D gene TRBD1, 6 bases. The CDR3 spans 13 residues. CDR1 is MRHNA, CDR2 SNTAGT, per germline. The V and J ends lost 0 bases and 9 bases respectively, with 9 bases between them. DNA of the CDR3: TGTGCCAGCAGTGACTCCGAGACAGGGCCCCAGCATTTT. The encoded protein is CASSDSETGPQHF.

This clone has only a few counts. The chain joins TRBV14 to TRBJ1-4; D is ambiguous. CDR3 size: 15 residues. In germline, CDR1 is SGHDN, CDR2 FVKESK. The germline V and J ends were trimmed by 4 bases and 0 bases, with 9 bases remaining between them. The CDR3 region has the DNA TGTGCCAGCAGCCCTAACATGGCAACTAATGAAAAACTGTTTTTT. Translation: CASSPNMATNEKLFF.

V gene TRBV7-2 combines with J gene TRBJ1-3; D call uncertain. Germline-derived CDR1 and CDR2 are SGHTA and FQGNSA. V dropped 0 bases and J dropped 0 bases, with 9 bases sitting between them. The CDR3 is 16 amino acids. CDR3 residues: CASSLATRSSGNTIYF. In nucleotides, the CDR3 is TGTGCCAGCAGCTTAGCGACGCGGAGCTCTGGAAACACCATATATTTT.

The chain employs TRBV9 and TRBJ2-4; tentatively, D is TRBD1 or TRBD2 (5 bases each). V was shortened by 2 bases and J by 5 bases, with 8 bases between the two germline ends. CDR3 length equals 13 residues. Germline loops: CDR1 SGDLS, CDR2 YYNGEE. As DNA, the CDR3 is TGTGCCAGCAGCGTCGGGACGGAAAACATTCAGTACTTC. Its translation: CASSVGTENIQYF.

This clone appeared a few times. The V gene is TRBV11-2, the J gene TRBJ2-3, with unresolved D. The length of the CDR3 is 15 residues. V was cut by 7 bases and J by 4 bases, with 18 bases left in between. Germline V CDR1 and CDR2: SGHAT, FQNNGV. The CDR3 here is CASIRTDVTSDTQYF. The CDR3 nucleotides are TGTGCCAGCATCAGGACCGATGTAACATCAGATACGCAGTATTTT.

In this sample, this clone turned up a few times. The chain combines TRBV29-1 with TRBJ1-5, with D hard to call. The CDR3 is made up of 16 amino acids. CDR1 is SQVTM and CDR2 is ANQGSEA in the germline V gene. Trimming left V 5 bases short and J 0 bases short, with 17 bases between. This CDR3 is CSVLPQTLYSNQPQHF. In DNA, the CDR3 is TGCAGCGTTCTCCCTCAGACACTGTATAGCAATCAGCCCCAGCATTTT.

The V gene is TRBV28, the J gene TRBJ2-5; 7 bases fit TRBD2. Germline V lookup: CDR1 MDHEN, CDR2 SYDVKM. Trimming cost V 5 bases and J 1 base; bases outside gene matches: 1. The CDR3 extends over 13 amino acids. In DNA, the CDR3 is TGTGCCAGCAGTGGGGGGGTCCAAGAGACCCAGTACTTC. Protein sequence: CASSGGVQETQYF.

This clone appeared a few times. The genes are TRBV2 and TRBJ2-7; D is unclear. CDR1 and CDR2 from the germline V gene are SNHLY and FYNNEI. The germline V and J ends were trimmed by 7 bases and 6 bases, with 16 bases remaining between them. CDR3 length equals 13 residues. The CDR3 loop reads CASKVDRASEQYF. Written as DNA, the CDR3 is TGTGCCAGCAAAGTGGACCGAGCGTCCGAGCAGTACTTC.

A few counts support this clone. The chain carries TRBV5-1 and TRBJ1-2, with TRBD1 identical over 8 bases. The length of the CDR3 is 14 residues. With 7 bases clipped from V and 4 bases from J, the junction kept 9 bases outside the gene matches. Germline V lookup: CDR1 SGHRS, CDR2 YFSETQ. The CDR3 loop is CASHRGQEGYGYTF. The DNA of the CDR3 is TGCGCCAGCCACAGGGGACAGGAGGGCTATGGCTACACCTTC.

This clone was picked up a small number of times. The V and J genes are TRBV9 and TRBJ1-2; 9 nucleotides agree with TRBD1. The V gene's germline CDR1 is SGDLS and CDR2 YYNGEE. This CDR3 region has 14 residues. J gave up 2 bases and V 4 bases, and 3 bases lay outside the gene matches. In DNA, the CDR3 is TGTGCCAGCAGCCCCGGACAGGGGAACTATGGCTACACCTTC. Amino acids: CASSPGQGNYGYTF.

As for this clone: Within the sample, other DNA sequences also encode this same CDR3. This chain links TRBV30 with TRBJ2-5; D could derive from TRBD1 or TRBD2 (5 bases each). Germline V gene sequence: CDR1 GTSNPN, CDR2 SVGIG (reference sequence). With 1 base removed from V and 5 bases from J, the gap between germline ends came to 5 bases. This CDR3 has 11 amino acids. This chain's CDR3 is CAWSGGETQYF. As DNA, the CDR3 is TGTGCCTGGAGTGGGGGGGAGACCCAGTACTTC.

This chain connects TRBV11-3 to TRBJ1-1; TRBD1 matches at 8 bases. This CDR3 has 16 amino acids. Unmatched junction bases numbered 7, after V lost 4 bases and J lost 0 bases. The germline V gene encodes CDR1 SGHNT and CDR2 YENEEA. CDR3 DNA sequence: TGTGCCAGCAGCTCAACGACAGGGGATCTGAACACTGAAGCTTTCTTT. Translated: CASSSTTGDLNTEAFF.

This clone was observed a few times. This chain uses TRBV7-8 with TRBJ1-1; 8 bases are a match to TRBD1. The CDR3 length is 14 residues. The germline V gene encodes CDR1 SGHVS and CDR2 FQNEAQ. Trimming cost V 4 bases and J 2 bases; bases outside gene matches: 3. CDR3 loop: CASSWDRRNTEAFF. Here the CDR3 DNA reads TGTGCCAGCAGCTGGGACAGGCGCAACACTGAAGCTTTCTTT.

This clone was counted between two and nine times. The V gene is TRBV4-3, the J gene TRBJ2-5, with 7 bases matching TRBD1. J lost 7 bases, V lost 0 bases, and 11 bases had no gene match. Germline CDR1 is LGHNA and CDR2 is YSLEER. The CDR3 is 16 amino acids. As DNA, the CDR3 is TGCGCCAGCAGCCAAGATCAAGTAAGGGGGCAGAGGACCCAGTACTTC. It yields the protein CASSQDQVRGQRTQYF.

This chain uses TRBV7-2 with TRBJ2-3; 7 positions agree with TRBD2. The germline V gene encodes CDR1 SGHTA and CDR2 FQGNSA. Trimming took 5 bases from V and 1 from J; bases not matched to a gene: 6. This CDR3 is 15 amino acids long. The CDR3 loop is CASSPTSRRTDTQYF. CDR3 DNA: TGTGCCAGCAGCCCGACTAGCAGGCGCACAGATACGCAGTATTTT.

This sequence joins TRBV29-1 and TRBJ2-3, with TRBD2 matching 9 bases. Germline CDR1 is SQVTM and CDR2 is ANQGSEA. Trimming took 6 bases from V and 2 from J; bases not matched to a gene: 9. The CDR3 runs to 15 residues. The DNA for the CDR3 is TGCAGCGTCGGGTTTAGCGGGGGAGTCACAGATACGCAGTATTTT. It codes for CSVGFSGGVTDTQYF.

This clone was observed a few times. The rearrangement uses TRBV5-4 and TRBJ2-7; no definite D call. CDR3 length equals 12 residues. V dropped 4 bases and J dropped 4 bases, with 9 bases sitting between them. Germline loops: CDR1 SGHNT, CDR2 YYREEE (reference sequence). Here the CDR3 reads CASSLPSYEQYF. The CDR3 DNA is TGTGCCAGCAGCCTCCCCAGTTACGAGCAGTACTTC.

This clone was found a few times. The rearrangement links TRBV30 to TRBJ1-4; D is unclear. V gave up 0 bases and J gave up 14 bases, with 10 bases separating them. Germline lookup yields CDR1 GTSNPN and CDR2 SVGIG (reference sequence). The CDR3 extends over 11 amino acids. In DNA, the CDR3 is TGTGCCTGGAGTGTGCCCGGGAAGCTGTTTTTT. Translating gives CAWSVPGKLFF.

This clone was detected a few times. Written as DNA, the CDR3 is TGTGCCAGCAGCTTATTAGACAGGGGAAAAACTGAAGCTTTCTTT. Its protein is CASSLLDRGKTEAFF. The chain recombines TRBV7-2 with TRBJ1-1; 8 nucleotides match TRBD1. CDR3 size: 15 residues. CDR1 is SGHTA, CDR2 FQGNSA, per germline. The junction had 7 bases not matched to a gene; V was cut back by 2 bases and J by 5 bases.

This clone was seen a handful of times. The V and J genes are TRBV28 and TRBJ2-2, with TRBD1 as a possible D gene (6 bases). The CDR3 runs to 17 residues. Germline lookup yields CDR1 MDHEN and CDR2 SYDVKM. The germline V and J ends were trimmed by 5 bases and 3 bases, with 19 bases remaining between them. The CDR3 DNA reads as TGTGCCAGCAGTCCACCTCCCTACAGGGCGGACACCGGGGAGCTGTTTTTT. Protein product: CASSPPPYRADTGELFF.

The genes are TRBV11-3 and TRBJ2-1, with a tentative D call TRBD2 (6 bases). CDR1 is SGHNT and CDR2 is YENEEA in the germline V gene. The V end lost 5 bases, the J end lost 10 bases, and 15 bases lay between the germline ends. This CDR3 comprises 13 residues. Written as DNA, the CDR3 is TGTGCCAGCAGCATACTGCGGGGAGGCGAGCAGTTCTTC. This encodes CASSILRGGEQFF.

The chain links TRBV29-1 to TRBJ2-2; possibly TRBD1 or TRBD2 for D (6 bases each). V was pared by 7 bases and J by 1 base, with 13 bases between. CDR3 length: 14 residues. The germline V gene encodes CDR1 SQVTM and CDR2 ANQGSEA. The DNA of the CDR3 is TGCAGCGCCATTAAGGGGGGGAACACCGGGGAGCTGTTTTTT. Its translation is CSAIKGGNTGELFF.

This clone was detected a few times. The chain couples TRBV29-1 to TRBJ2-5; D unresolved. Germline V gene lookup returns CDR1 SQVTM and CDR2 ANQGSEA. This CDR3 is 12 amino acids long. Trimming took 3 bases from V and 7 from J, leaving 12 bases between them. The CDR3 reads CSVEGSEGTQYF. The CDR3 nucleotides read TGCAGCGTTGAGGGATCGGAAGGGACCCAGTACTTC.

The V and J genes are TRBV25-1 and TRBJ1-5; TRBD1 matches at 7 bases. Germline V gives CDR1 MGHDK, CDR2 SYGVNS. The CDR3 sequence is 14 residues long. J gave up 4 bases and V 1 base, and 1 base lay outside the gene matches. CDR3 region: CASSESGGNQPQHF. The CDR3 DNA reads as TGTGCCAGCAGTGAATCAGGGGGAAATCAGCCCCAGCATTTT.

This rearrangement joins TRBV30 to TRBJ1-6, with 7 bases identical to TRBD1. The CDR3 extends over 13 amino acids. Germline CDR1 reads GTSNPN; CDR2 reads SVGIG (reference sequence). V lost 4 bases and J lost 7; bases outside the gene matches: 4. CDR3: CAWTTDRNSPLHF. In DNA form, the CDR3 reads TGTGCCTGGACCACGGACAGGAATTCACCCCTCCACTTT.